Below, 2 T cell receptor beta chains from the same sample are listed, as sequenced in a study of shared T cell receptors in the human thymus (dated by TCRdb to about 2021). The library came from the immunoSEQ multiplex PCR assay. TCRdb's version of the immuneACCESS table is confined to in-frame rearrangements and falls short of the full clone set. An unresolved V gene accounts for under half of the shortfall where checked; the remainder is of unknown origin. Here the sample has roughly 550,000 clones; 78% occur a single time. The top ten hold about 0.013% of the sample. Another study also made use of these data, one on human thymus T cells.

The material sequenced was thymocytes. The receptors were gathered from a boy in the first two years of life with a congenital heart defect. Donor details come from another sample of the same person, matched by shared clones.

This chain links TRBV10-1 with TRBJ2-7; TRBD2 aligns across 10 bases. The CDR3 has 15 residues. The ends lost 2 bases at V and 7 bases at J; junction bases unmatched: 8. Germline V gene data show CDR1 as WNHNN and CDR2 as SYGVQD (reference sequence). The CDR3 DNA is TGCGCCAGCAGTGAGGGGCTAGCGGGAGTAAAAGAGCAGTACTTC. It is translated as CASSEGLAGVKEQYF.

The chain recombines TRBV19 with TRBJ1-4; D not resolved. Germline CDR1 and CDR2: LNHDA and SQIVND (reference sequence). V was clipped by 5 bases and J by 8 bases, with 15 bases between them. This CDR3 has 14 residues. CDR3 in amino acids: CASSPRQAGEKLFF. The CDR3 DNA is TGTGCCAGTAGTCCCCGGCAGGCGGGGGAAAAACTGTTTTTT.